The sequence of this T cell receptor beta chain was determined in a study of cytomegalovirus exposure and HLA in healthy donors. Trimming cost V 9 bases and J 4 bases; bases outside gene matches: 15. This CDR3 spans 16 amino acids. Germline assignment: CDR1 SGHNT and CDR2 YENEEA. Libraries were prepared by immunoSEQ multiplex PCR; TCRdb keeps only in-frame clonotypes and omits some of them. Of some 120,000 clones listed, about 87% are singletons. Sequenced sample: PBMCs. The V and J genes are TRBV11-3 and TRBJ2-1; TRBD2 matches at 7 bases. This TCR was sampled from a woman between 18 and 29 years old in good health and CMV-seronegative. CDR3 amino acids: CASTRLGGDAYNEQFF. CDR3 DNA sequence: TGTGCCAGTACCCGACTTGGGGGGGACGCTTACAATGAGCAGTTCTTC.